The clone carrying this TCR beta chain came up once. The data are from a study of blood T cell repertoires in COVID-19. Study in general: Donors in the United States, Italy and Spain gave samples during acute or convalescent COVID-19. In each case, the material was cDNA or gDNA derived from T cells, B-cell-depleted T cells, or PBMCs.

Original analysis: Nucleated cell counts were estimated from reference gene primer amplification. The data were produced by immunoSEQ multiplex PCR, yet TCRdb's version contains in-frame clones alone and is incomplete. Clonal size and the V and J genes are those of that table, whereas D and trimming came from the DNA. There are 60,000 or so clones in the sample; approximately 84% occur only once, and roughly 4% lies in the top ten. Germline loops: CDR1 SGHTA, CDR2 FQGNSA. This CDR3 is built from 15 residues. V gave up 8 bases and J gave up 7 bases; unmatched junction bases: 10. The chain recombines TRBV7-2 with TRBJ2-2; TRBD2 agrees at 10 bases. Material: peripheral blood. The TCR originated in a man aged 55 to 69 with acute or convalescent COVID-19. The CDR3 DNA follows: TGTGCCAGCCGAGCGGGGGGGCCTCAAGGCGGGGAGCTGTTTTTT. Translating gives CASRAGGPQGGELFF.